The next 20 T cell receptor beta chains were all read from a single sample in a study of shared clonotypes between healthy human individuals. Using immunoSEQ multiplex PCR, the repertoire was profiled, and TCRdb retains in-frame clones only, with some absent. The table has under 1 million clones, nearly 95% seen once. Naive CD8 cells comprised CD45RO-negative, CCR7-positively selected cells, excluding terminally differentiated effector memory CD45RA+ cells. Source material: naive CD8+ T cells sorted from blood. The source is a man aged 25-40 years in good health.

V usage is TRBV7-9 and J usage is TRBJ2-7; maybe TRBD1 (6 bases). Trimming cost V 1 base and J 5 bases, with 21 bases left between them. The CDR3 is 17 amino acids. Germline-derived CDR1 and CDR2 are SEHNR and FQNEAQ (reference sequence). The CDR3, as DNA: TGTGCCAGCAGCTTAGGGGGGCGCAGGGGCGGTCAGGACGAGCAGTACTTC. Its protein is CASSLGGRRGGQDEQYF.

The chain employs TRBV6-1 and TRBJ2-1; D may be TRBD1 (5 bases). The V gene's germline CDR1 is MNHNS and CDR2 SASEGT. The CDR3 extends over 15 amino acids. V was pared by 6 bases and J by 1 base, with 13 bases between. Here the CDR3 DNA reads TGTGCCAGCAGCGACCTTGACAGATCCTACAATGAGCAGTTCTTC. Its protein product is CASSDLDRSYNEQFF.

This sequence joins TRBV6-1 and TRBJ1-1, with 8 bases aligning to TRBD1. V lost 6 bases to trimming and J lost 1 base; unmatched junction nucleotides: 4. CDR3 length: 14 residues. Per germline, CDR1 MNHNS and CDR2 SASEGT. The CDR3 spells CASRLTGGNTEAFF. The CDR3 DNA follows: TGTGCCAGCAGACTAACAGGGGGGAACACTGAAGCTTTCTTT.

The chain recombines TRBV4-1 with TRBJ2-7; 11 nucleotides align to TRBD2. The CDR3 is 14 residues long. Germline V CDR1 and CDR2: MGHRA, YSYEKL. V gave up 4 bases and J gave up 4 bases; unmatched junction bases: 3. CDR3 in amino acids: CASSLLAGVYEQYF. DNA of the CDR3: TGCGCCAGCAGCCTACTAGCGGGAGTTTACGAGCAGTACTTC.

V gene TRBV9 combines with J gene TRBJ1-1, with unresolved D. Per the germline V gene, CDR1 is SGDLS and CDR2 is YYNGEE. Trimming cost V 0 bases and J 1 base, with 10 bases left between them. The CDR3 has 15 amino acids. CDR3 DNA: TGTGCCAGCAGCGTAGGTTTCCACCAGAACACTGAAGCTTTCTTT. Amino acid sequence: CASSVGFHQNTEAFF.

The chain uses TRBV28 and TRBJ2-2, with 8 bases aligning to TRBD2. This CDR3 spans 16 amino acids. V lost 10 bases, J lost 1 base, and 11 bases stayed unmatched. CDR1 is MDHEN, CDR2 SYDVKM, per germline. The CDR3 is CATDGPTSENTGELFF. The CDR3 DNA reads TGTGCCACCGATGGACCGACTAGCGAGAACACCGGGGAGCTGTTTTTT.

Here the CDR3 reads CASSPPSGQSSGNTIYF. The CDR3 DNA follows: TGTGCCAGCAGCCCTCCTTCCGGACAGAGCTCTGGAAACACCATATATTTT. This chain uses TRBV7-9 with TRBJ1-3; TRBD1 might be the D (6 bases). This CDR3 contains 17 residues. The germline gives CDR1 SEHNR, CDR2 FQNEAQ (reference sequence). V was clipped by 5 bases and J by 0 bases, with 17 bases between them.

This chain uses TRBV28 with TRBJ2-7; 10 bases are a match to TRBD1. The CDR3 runs to 14 residues. V lost 5 bases to trimming and J lost 5 bases; unmatched junction nucleotides: 6. Germline V gives CDR1 MDHEN, CDR2 SYDVKM. CDR3 sequence reads: CASSPPDRGNEQYF. CDR3 DNA sequence: TGTGCCAGCAGTCCCCCGGACAGGGGGAACGAGCAGTACTTC.

The chain carries TRBV7-3 and TRBJ2-1; tentatively, D is TRBD1 (5 bases). V was shortened by 5 bases and J by 5 bases, with 13 bases between the two germline ends. CDR3 size: 14 residues. Germline CDR1 reads SGHTA; CDR2 reads FQGTGA. The DNA for the CDR3 is TGTGCCAGCAGCACAAAAGGGGCGGACAATGAGCAGTTCTTC. This gives the protein CASSTKGADNEQFF.

The chain combines TRBV7-6 with TRBJ2-2; 10 bases match TRBD2. CDR1 is SGHVS and CDR2 is FNYEAQ in the germline V gene. This CDR3 contains 18 residues. Germline trimming cut 5 bases from V and 2 bases from J; bases unmatched to any gene: 11. The CDR3 DNA follows: TGTGCCAGCAGCGGGACTAGCGACGACAACCTAAACACCGGGGAGCTGTTTTTT. It translates to CASSGTSDDNLNTGELFF.

The chain recombines TRBV7-9 with TRBJ2-7; D not resolved. The germline V gene has CDR1 SEHNR and CDR2 FQNEAQ (reference sequence). The CDR3 extends over 13 amino acids. V was cut by 5 bases and J by 4 bases, with 12 bases left in between. The CDR3 here is CASSPPADYEQYF. CDR3 bases: TGTGCCAGCAGCCCGCCGGCCGATTACGAGCAGTACTTC.

This clone was observed a handful of times. The chain recombines TRBV7-9 with TRBJ2-7, with D unclear. Trimming removed 2 bases from V and 4 bases from J, with 6 bases in between. Germline V gene sequence: CDR1 SEHNR, CDR2 FQNEAQ (reference sequence). The CDR3 extends over 12 amino acids. The CDR3 nucleotides read TGTGCCAGCAGCTTATTCGTATACGAGCAGTACTTC. Its translation: CASSLFVYEQYF.

CDR3: CASSFLAGAYNEQFF. CDR3 coding DNA: TGTGCCAGCAGCTTTTTAGCGGGGGCCTACAATGAGCAGTTCTTC. The chain employs TRBV7-6 and TRBJ2-1; 9 nucleotides agree with TRBD2. The CDR3 extends over 15 amino acids. The germline CDR1 and CDR2 sequences are SGHVS and FNYEAQ. The junction had 2 bases not matched to a gene; V was cut back by 3 bases and J by 2 bases.

This chain joins TRBV7-2 and TRBJ2-1; D uncertain. The germline V gene encodes CDR1 SGHTA and CDR2 FQGNSA. CDR3 length: 14 residues. V lost 2 bases and J 5 bases, leaving 10 bases between the germline ends. The CDR3 DNA is TGTGCCAGCAGCTTATTCGTGTCTCACAATGAGCAGTTCTTC. Protein sequence: CASSLFVSHNEQFF.

The rearrangement links TRBV29-1 to TRBJ2-7, with D possibly being TRBD1 or TRBD2 (6 bases each). Trimming removed 7 bases from V and 5 bases from J, with 18 bases in between. The length of the CDR3 is 13 residues. From germline, CDR1 is SQVTM and CDR2 ANQGSEA. DNA for the CDR3: TGCAGCGCCTCCTGGCAGGGGAGGAACGAGCAGTACTTC. Residues: CSASWQGRNEQYF.

The V call is TRBV5-4, the J call TRBJ2-7; D call uncertain. Deletions cut 1 base from V and 4 bases from J, with 9 bases between. From germline, CDR1 is SGHNT and CDR2 YYREEE (reference sequence). There are 13 residues in the CDR3. The DNA of the CDR3 is TGTGCCAGCAGCTTGACCACCGGATACGAGCAGTACTTC. Protein sequence: CASSLTTGYEQYF.

This chain links TRBV6-5 with TRBJ1-5, with 7 bases fitting TRBD1. With V trimmed by 5 bases and J by 2 bases, 3 bases remained unmatched. The CDR3 is made up of 14 amino acids. The germline CDR1 and CDR2 sequences are MNHEY and SVGAGI. The chain's CDR3 is CASSNGQGNQPQHF. The CDR3 coding sequence is TGTGCCAGCAGTAACGGACAGGGCAATCAGCCCCAGCATTTT.

The chain couples TRBV7-2 to TRBJ2-1, with D possibly TRBD2 on 5 matching bases. V was trimmed by 5 bases and J by 6 bases, leaving 14 bases between them. Germline V gene lookup returns CDR1 SGHTA and CDR2 FQGNSA. This CDR3 region has 14 residues. For the CDR3, the DNA is TGTGCCAGCAGCCCTAGCCGCCCAGTCAATGAGCAGTTCTTC. Translating gives CASSPSRPVNEQFF.

The rearrangement uses TRBV11-2 and TRBJ2-5, with D maybe TRBD1 (5 bases). V lost 1 base to trimming and J lost 4 bases, with 10 bases between them. The CDR3 consists of 14 residues. The V gene's germline CDR1 is SGHAT and CDR2 FQNNGV. CDR3 sequence: CASSLGVGRETQYF. CDR3 nucleotide sequence: TGTGCCAGCAGCTTAGGGGTGGGGCGAGAGACCCAGTACTTC.

In regard to this clone: At the DNA level, this CDR3 is encoded by other sequences in the same sample as well. The rearrangement uses TRBV11-2 and TRBJ2-3; D is possibly TRBD1 (6 bases). V lost 1 base, J lost 1 base, and 9 bases lay in between. CDR1 and CDR2 (germline): SGHAT, FQNNGV. The CDR3 totals 15 residues. CDR3 in amino acids: CASSLADRGTDTQYF. CDR3 DNA sequence: TGTGCCAGCAGCTTAGCGGACAGAGGCACAGATACGCAGTATTTT. Full variable domain (rest looked up from reference TRBV11-2 and TRBJ2-3): EAGVAQSPRYKIIEKRQSVAFWCNPISGHATLYWYQQILGQGPKLLIQFQNNGVVDDSQLPKDRFSAERLKGVDSTLKIQPAKLEDSAVYLCASSLADRGTDTQYFGPGTRLTVL.